Listed below are T cell receptor beta chains from one sample, sequenced in a study of blood T cell repertoires in COVID-19. Using immunoSEQ multiplex PCR, the repertoire was profiled, and TCRdb retains in-frame clones only, with some absent. The repertoire holds about 210,000 clones, roughly 82% seen once, with 5.6% in the top ten. The sample was PBMCs or T cells enriched from blood (not recorded which). The receptor source for this set is a man aged 40-50 years with acute COVID-19. CDR3s include the opening cysteine and the closing phenylalanine or tryptophan. Each record gives: V gene, clone size, J gene, D gene, CDR3 protein, CDR3 DNA. D genes are given only for firm matches. Clone size appears in some rows only: once, few, many, or a class for an expanded clone.

TRBV6-5	few	TRBJ1-5	-	CASTDGWQPQHF	TGTGCCAGCACCGACGGGTGGCAGCCCCAGCATTTT
TRBV7-9	-	TRBJ1-6	TRBD1	CASSLGQGVNSPLHF	TGTGCCAGCAGCCTCGGACAGGGAGTGAATTCACCCCTCCACTTT
TRBV27	-	TRBJ2-1	-	CASSLLASASSYNEQFF	TGTGCCAGCAGTTTACTCGCCAGTGCCAGCTCCTACAATGAGCAGTTCTTC
TRBV7-2	-	TRBJ1-2	-	CASSHTSGSYGYTF	TGTGCCAGCAGCCATACTTCGGGGAGCTATGGCTACACCTTC
TRBV6-2/TRBV6-3	-	TRBJ2-3	-	CASIPMGYTDTQYF	TGTGCCAGCATCCCTATGGGCTACACAGATACGCAGTATTTT
TRBV25-1	-	TRBJ2-7	TRBD1	CASTDRGYEQYF	TGTGCTAGCACCGACAGGGGCTACGAGCAGTACTTC
TRBV6-5	-	TRBJ1-4	TRBD1	CASRQGTANEKLFF	TGTGCCAGCAGGCAAGGGACAGCTAATGAAAAACTGTTTTTT
TRBV27	-	TRBJ2-1	-	CASSLFPGSGNEQFF	TGTGCCAGCAGTTTATTTCCCGGGAGTGGGAATGAGCAGTTCTTC
TRBV11-3	-	TRBJ2-1	-	CASSFEAGNYNEQFF	TGTGCCAGCAGCTTTGAGGCGGGTAACTACAATGAGCAGTTCTTC
TRBV5-4	-	TRBJ2-7	TRBD1	CASSKTGGLYEQYF	TGTGCCAGCAGCAAAACAGGGGGTTTATACGAGCAGTACTTC
TRBV28	-	TRBJ1-6	TRBD1	CASSLWGAGQLNSPLHF	TGTGCCAGCAGTTTATGGGGTGCGGGACAGCTAAATTCACCCCTCCACTTT
TRBV11-2	-	TRBJ2-7	TRBD2	CASSSWTSGSYEQYF	TGTGCCAGCAGCTCCTGGACTAGCGGCTCCTACGAGCAGTACTTC
TRBV11-3	-	TRBJ2-3	-	CASSVFGTDTQYF	TGTGCCAGCAGCGTGTTCGGCACAGATACGCAGTATTTT
TRBV19	-	TRBJ1-5	-	CASNGLRNQPQHF	TGTGCCAGCAACGGTTTGCGCAATCAGCCCCAGCATTTT
TRBV6-5	large	TRBJ1-2	TRBD1	CASTRTGWENYGYTF	TGTGCCAGCACGAGGACAGGATGGGAAAACTATGGCTACACCTTC
TRBV29-1	-	TRBJ2-5	-	CSVEWADSQETQYF	TGCAGCGTTGAATGGGCAGATTCTCAAGAGACCCAGTACTTC
TRBV5-1	-	TRBJ2-5	-	CASGIQGGETQYF	TGCGCCAGCGGCATACAGGGAGGGGAGACCCAGTACTTC